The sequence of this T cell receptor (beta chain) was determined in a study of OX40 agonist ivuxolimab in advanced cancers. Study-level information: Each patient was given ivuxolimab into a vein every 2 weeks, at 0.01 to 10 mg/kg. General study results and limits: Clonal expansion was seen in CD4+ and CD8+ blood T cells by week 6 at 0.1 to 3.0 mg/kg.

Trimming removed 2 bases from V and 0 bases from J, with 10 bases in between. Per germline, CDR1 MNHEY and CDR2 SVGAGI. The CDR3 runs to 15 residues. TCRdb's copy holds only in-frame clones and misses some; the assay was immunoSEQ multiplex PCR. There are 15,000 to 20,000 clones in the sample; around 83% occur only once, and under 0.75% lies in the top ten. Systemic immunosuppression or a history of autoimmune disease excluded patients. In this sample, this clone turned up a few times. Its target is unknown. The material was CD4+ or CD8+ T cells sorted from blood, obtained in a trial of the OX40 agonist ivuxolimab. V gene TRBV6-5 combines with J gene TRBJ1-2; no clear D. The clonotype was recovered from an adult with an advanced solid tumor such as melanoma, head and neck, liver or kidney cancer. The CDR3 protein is CASSYELKANYGYTF. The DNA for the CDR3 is TGTGCCAGCAGTTACGAGCTGAAAGCTAACTATGGCTACACCTTC.